The clone carrying this TCR beta chain was counted at least ten times. MiXCR, run by TCRdb on the 5' RACE reads, gives a single entry per CDR3 protein. Seen here are around 340,000 distinct CDR3 sequences, 21% observed once, and the top ten hold roughly an eighth. The sample belongs to a study of T-cell memory formation after mild COVID-19. Material for sequencing was PBMCs or a T cell subset sorted from them (not recorded which). This TCR was recovered from an adult woman who had mild COVID-19 (a few samples of this study predate the infection). Cell type and time point are not known.

CDR3 protein: CASAKGAGETQYF. The DNA for the CDR3 is TGTGCCAGCGCAAAGGGGGCGGGAGAGACCCAGTACTTC. The rearrangement uses TRBV2 and TRBJ2-5, with TRBD1 matching 7 bases. The V and J ends lost 8 bases and 4 bases, in that order; junction bases with no gene match: 7. Germline V gene data show CDR1 as SNHLY and CDR2 as FYNNEI. This CDR3 contains 13 residues.